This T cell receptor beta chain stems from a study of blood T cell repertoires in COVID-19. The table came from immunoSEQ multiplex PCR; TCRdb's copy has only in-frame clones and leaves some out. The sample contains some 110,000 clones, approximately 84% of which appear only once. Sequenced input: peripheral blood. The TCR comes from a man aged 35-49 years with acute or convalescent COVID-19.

The CDR3 DNA sequence: TGTGCCAGCAGCCCCACCGGGACTAGCGGAAAAGAGACCCAGTACTTC. The encoded protein is CASSPTGTSGKETQYF. V is TRBV13 and J is TRBJ2-5; 11 bases are shared with TRBD2. Germline assignment: CDR1 PRHDT and CDR2 FYEKMQ (reference sequence). J lost 3 bases, V lost 5 bases, and 8 bases had no gene match. The CDR3 extends over 16 amino acids.